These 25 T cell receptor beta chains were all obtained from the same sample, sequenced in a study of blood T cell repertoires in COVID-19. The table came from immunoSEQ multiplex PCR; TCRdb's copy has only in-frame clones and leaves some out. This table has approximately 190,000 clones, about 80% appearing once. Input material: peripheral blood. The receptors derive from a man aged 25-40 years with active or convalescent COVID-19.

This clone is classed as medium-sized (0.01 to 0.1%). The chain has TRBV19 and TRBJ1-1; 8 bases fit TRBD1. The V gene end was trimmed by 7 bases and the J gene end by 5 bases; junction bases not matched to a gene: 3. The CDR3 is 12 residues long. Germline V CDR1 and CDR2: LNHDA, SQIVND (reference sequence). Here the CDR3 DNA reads TGTGCCAGTAAACAGGGGGGAACTGAAGCTTTCTTT. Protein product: CASKQGGTEAFF. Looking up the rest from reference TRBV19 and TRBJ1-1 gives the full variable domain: DGGITQSPKYLFRKEGQNVTLSCEQNLNHDAMYWYRQDPGQGLRLIYYSQIVNDFQKGDIAEGYSVSREKKESFPLTVTSAQKNPTAFYLCASKQGGTEAFFGQGTRLTVV.

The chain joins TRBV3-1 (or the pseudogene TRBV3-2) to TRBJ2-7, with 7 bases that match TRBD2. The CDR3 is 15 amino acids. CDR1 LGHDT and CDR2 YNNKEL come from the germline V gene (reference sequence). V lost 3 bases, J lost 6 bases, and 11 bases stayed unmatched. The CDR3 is CASSQLGGGLGEQYV. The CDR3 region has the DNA TGTGCCAGCAGCCAGCTTGGGGGGGGATTGGGCGAGCAGTACGTC.

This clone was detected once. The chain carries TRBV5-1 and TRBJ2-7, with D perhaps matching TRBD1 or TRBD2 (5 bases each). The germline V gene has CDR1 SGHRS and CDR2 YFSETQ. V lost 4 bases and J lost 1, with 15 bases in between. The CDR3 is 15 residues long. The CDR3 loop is CASSLGPGGSYEQYV. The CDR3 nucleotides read TGCGCCAGCAGCCTGGGACCGGGTGGGTCCTACGAGCAGTACGTC.

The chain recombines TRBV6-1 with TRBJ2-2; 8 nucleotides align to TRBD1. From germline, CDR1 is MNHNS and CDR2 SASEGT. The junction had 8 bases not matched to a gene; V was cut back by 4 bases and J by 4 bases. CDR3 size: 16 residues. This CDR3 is CASSGRDRSRTGELFF. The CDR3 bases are TGTGCCAGCAGTGGGCGGGACAGGAGTCGCACCGGGGAGCTGTTTTTT.

The chain's CDR3 is CASTPGGEGNSPLHF. For the CDR3, the DNA is TGCGCCAGCACCCCGGGAGGGGAGGGGAATTCACCCCTCCACTTT. This rearrangement joins TRBV5-1 to TRBJ1-6; D is possibly TRBD1 (5 bases). Trimming removed 6 bases from V and 7 bases from J, with 17 bases in between. Germline V gene sequence: CDR1 SGHRS, CDR2 YFSETQ. The CDR3 consists of 15 residues.

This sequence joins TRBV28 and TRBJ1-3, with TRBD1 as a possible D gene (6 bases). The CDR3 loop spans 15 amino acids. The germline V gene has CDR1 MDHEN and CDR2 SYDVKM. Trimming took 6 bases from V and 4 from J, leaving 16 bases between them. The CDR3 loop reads CASRNSQGNGNTIYF. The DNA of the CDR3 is TGTGCCAGCAGAAACTCACAGGGTAACGGAAACACCATATATTTT. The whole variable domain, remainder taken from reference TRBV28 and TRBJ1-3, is DVKVTQSSRYLVKRTGEKVFLECVQDMDHENMFWYRQDPGLGLRLIYFSYDVKMKEKGDIPEGYSVSREKKERFSLILESASTNQTSMYLCASRNSQGNGNTIYFGEGSWLTVV.

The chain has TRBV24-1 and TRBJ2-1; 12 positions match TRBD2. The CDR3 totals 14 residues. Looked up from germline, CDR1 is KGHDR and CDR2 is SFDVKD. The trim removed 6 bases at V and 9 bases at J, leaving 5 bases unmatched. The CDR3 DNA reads TGTGCCACCAGTTCGCTAGCGGGAGGGGTTGAGCAGTTCTTC. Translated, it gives CATSSLAGGVEQFF.

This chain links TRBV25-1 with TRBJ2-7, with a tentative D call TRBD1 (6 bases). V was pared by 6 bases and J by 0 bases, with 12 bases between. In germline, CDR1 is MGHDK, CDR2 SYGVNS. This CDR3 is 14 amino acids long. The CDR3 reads CASSDRFSSYEQYF. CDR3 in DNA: TGTGCCAGCAGCGACAGGTTTAGCTCCTACGAGCAGTACTTC.

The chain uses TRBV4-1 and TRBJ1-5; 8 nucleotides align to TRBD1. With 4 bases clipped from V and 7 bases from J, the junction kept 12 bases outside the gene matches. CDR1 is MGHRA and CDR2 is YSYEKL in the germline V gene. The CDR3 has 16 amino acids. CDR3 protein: CASSPIGTGARQPQHF. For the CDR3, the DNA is TGCGCCAGCAGCCCTATAGGGACAGGAGCACGGCAGCCCCAGCATTTT.

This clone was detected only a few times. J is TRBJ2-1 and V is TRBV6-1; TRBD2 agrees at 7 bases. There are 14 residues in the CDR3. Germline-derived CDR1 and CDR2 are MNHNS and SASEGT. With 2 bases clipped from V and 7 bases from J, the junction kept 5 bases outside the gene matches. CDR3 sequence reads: CASSERSGNNEQFF. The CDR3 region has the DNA TGTGCCAGCAGTGAACGAAGCGGGAATAATGAGCAGTTCTTC.

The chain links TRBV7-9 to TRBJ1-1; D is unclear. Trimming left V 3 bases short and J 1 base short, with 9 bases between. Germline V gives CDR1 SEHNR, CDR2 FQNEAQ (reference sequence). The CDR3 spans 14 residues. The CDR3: CASSFGVANTEAFF. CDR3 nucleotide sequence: TGTGCCAGCAGCTTCGGGGTGGCGAACACTGAAGCTTTCTTT.

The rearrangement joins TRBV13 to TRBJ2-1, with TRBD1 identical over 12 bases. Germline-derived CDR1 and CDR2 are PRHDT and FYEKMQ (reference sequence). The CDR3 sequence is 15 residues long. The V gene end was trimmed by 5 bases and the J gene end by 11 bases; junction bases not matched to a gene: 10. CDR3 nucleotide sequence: TGTGCCAGCAGCCCCGGGACAGGGGGCAGTGATAAGCAGTTCTTC. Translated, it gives CASSPGTGGSDKQFF.

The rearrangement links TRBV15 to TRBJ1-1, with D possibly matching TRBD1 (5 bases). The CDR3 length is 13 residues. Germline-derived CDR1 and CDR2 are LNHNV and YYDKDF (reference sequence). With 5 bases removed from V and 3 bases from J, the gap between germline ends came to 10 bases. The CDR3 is CATSRGHDTEAFF. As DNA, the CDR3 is TGTGCCACCAGCCGCGGACATGACACTGAAGCTTTCTTT. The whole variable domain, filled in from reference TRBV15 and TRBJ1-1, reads DAMVIQNPRYQVTQFGKPVTLSCSQTLNHNVMYWYQQKSSQAPKLLFHYYDKDFNNEADTPDNFQSRRPNTSFCFLDIRSPGLGDTAMYLCATSRGHDTEAFFGQGTRLTVV.

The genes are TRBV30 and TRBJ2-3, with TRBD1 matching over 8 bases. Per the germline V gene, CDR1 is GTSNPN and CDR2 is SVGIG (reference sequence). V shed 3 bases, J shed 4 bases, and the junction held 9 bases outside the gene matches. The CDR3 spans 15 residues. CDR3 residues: CAWSRTGTTADTQYF. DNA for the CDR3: TGTGCCTGGAGCAGGACAGGGACCACCGCAGATACGCAGTATTTT. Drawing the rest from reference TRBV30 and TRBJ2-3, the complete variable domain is SQTIHQWPATLVQPVGSPLSLECTVEGTSNPNLYWYRQAAGRGLQLLFYSVGIGQISSEVPQNLSASRPQDRQFILSSKKLLLSDSGFYLCAWSRTGTTADTQYFGPGTRLTVL.

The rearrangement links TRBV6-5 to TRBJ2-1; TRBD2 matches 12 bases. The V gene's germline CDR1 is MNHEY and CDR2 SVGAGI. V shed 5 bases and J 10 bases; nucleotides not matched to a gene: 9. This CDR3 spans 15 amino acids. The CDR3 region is CASSPGTSGRREQFF. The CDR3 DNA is TGTGCCAGCAGTCCGGGGACTAGCGGGCGCCGCGAGCAGTTCTTC.

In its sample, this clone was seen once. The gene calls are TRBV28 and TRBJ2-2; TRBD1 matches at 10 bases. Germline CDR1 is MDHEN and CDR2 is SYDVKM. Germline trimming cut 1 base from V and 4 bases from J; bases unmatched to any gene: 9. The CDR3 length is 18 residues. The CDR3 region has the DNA TGTGCCAGCAGTTTATTTGACAGGGGGCTCAGTAGCACCGGGGAGCTGTTTTTT. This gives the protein CASSLFDRGLSSTGELFF.

The CDR3 is CASIGRCFGLAGGPGQQETQYF. The CDR3 nucleotides read TGCGCCAGCATAGGACGCTGCTTCGGACTAGCGGGGGGGCCCGGGCAGCAAGAGACCCAGTACTTC. V usage is TRBV4-1 and J usage is TRBJ2-5, with 15 bases identical to TRBD2. Losses at the gene ends were 7 bases for V and 2 bases for J; bases not matched to a gene: 23. The germline gives CDR1 MGHRA, CDR2 YSYEKL. CDR3 length: 22 amino acids.

The CDR3 bases are TGTGCCACCAGGGCCCCAAGCAATCAGCCCCAGCATTTT. It yields the protein CATRAPSNQPQHF. V is TRBV24-1 and J is TRBJ1-5; no clear D gene. With 7 bases removed from V and 1 base from J, the gap between germline ends came to 7 bases. Germline V gives CDR1 KGHDR, CDR2 SFDVKD. The CDR3 is made up of 13 amino acids.

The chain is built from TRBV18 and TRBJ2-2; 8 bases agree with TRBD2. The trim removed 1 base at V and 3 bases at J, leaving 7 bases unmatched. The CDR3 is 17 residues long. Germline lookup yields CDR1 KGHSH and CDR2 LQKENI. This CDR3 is CASSPLTSGADTGELFF. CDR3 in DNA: TGTGCCAGCTCACCACTTACTAGCGGAGCGGACACCGGGGAGCTGTTTTTT.

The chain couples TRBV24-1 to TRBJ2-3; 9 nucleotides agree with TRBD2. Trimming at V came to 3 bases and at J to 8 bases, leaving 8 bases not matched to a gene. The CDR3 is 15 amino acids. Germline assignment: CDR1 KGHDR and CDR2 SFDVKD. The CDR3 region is CATSDPSGGLGTQYF. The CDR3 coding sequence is TGTGCCACCAGTGATCCCAGCGGGGGGCTGGGTACGCAGTATTTT.

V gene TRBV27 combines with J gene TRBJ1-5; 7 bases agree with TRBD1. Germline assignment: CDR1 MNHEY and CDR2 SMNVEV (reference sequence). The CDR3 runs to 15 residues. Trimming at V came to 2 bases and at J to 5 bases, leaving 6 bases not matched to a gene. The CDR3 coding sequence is TGTGCCAGCAGTTTACGGCAGGGGGACGATCAGCCCCAGCATTTT. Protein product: CASSLRQGDDQPQHF.

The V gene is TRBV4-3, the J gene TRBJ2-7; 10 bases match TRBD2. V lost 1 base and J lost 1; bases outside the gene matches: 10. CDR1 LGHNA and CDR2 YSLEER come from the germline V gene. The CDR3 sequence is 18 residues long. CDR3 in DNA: TGCGCCAGCAGCCAAGGTAGGGTTCTAGCGGGGGCGTCCTACGAGCAGTACTTC. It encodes CASSQGRVLAGASYEQYF.

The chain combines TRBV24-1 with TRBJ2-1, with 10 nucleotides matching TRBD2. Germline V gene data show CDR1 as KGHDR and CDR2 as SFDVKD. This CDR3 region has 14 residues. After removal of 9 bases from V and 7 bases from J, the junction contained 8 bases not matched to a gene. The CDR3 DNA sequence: TGTGCCACCTCAGATTTAGCGGGAGGAAATGAGCAGTTCTTC. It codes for CATSDLAGGNEQFF.

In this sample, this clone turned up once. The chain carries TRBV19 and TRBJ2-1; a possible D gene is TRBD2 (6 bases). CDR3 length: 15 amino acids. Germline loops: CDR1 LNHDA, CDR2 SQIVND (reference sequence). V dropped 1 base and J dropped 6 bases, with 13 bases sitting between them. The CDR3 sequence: CASSIAGASFNEQFF. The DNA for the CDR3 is TGTGCCAGTAGTATAGCGGGAGCCTCTTTCAATGAGCAGTTCTTC.

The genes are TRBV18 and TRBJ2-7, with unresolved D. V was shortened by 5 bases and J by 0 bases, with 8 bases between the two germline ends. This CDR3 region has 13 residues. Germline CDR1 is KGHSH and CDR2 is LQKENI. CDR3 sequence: CASSTGPSYEQYV. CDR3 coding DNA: TGTGCCAGCTCAACTGGGCCCTCCTACGAGCAGTACGTC.